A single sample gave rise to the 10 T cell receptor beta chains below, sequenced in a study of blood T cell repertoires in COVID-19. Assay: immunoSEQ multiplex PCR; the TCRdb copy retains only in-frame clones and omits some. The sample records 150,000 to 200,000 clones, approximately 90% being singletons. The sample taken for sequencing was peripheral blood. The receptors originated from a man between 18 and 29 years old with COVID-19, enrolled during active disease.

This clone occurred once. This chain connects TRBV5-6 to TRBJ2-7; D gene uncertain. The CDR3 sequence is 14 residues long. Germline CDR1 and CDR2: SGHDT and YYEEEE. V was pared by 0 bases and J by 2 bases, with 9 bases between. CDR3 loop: CASSLVAQTYEQYF. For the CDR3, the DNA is TGTGCCAGCAGCTTGGTGGCACAGACCTACGAGCAGTACTTC.

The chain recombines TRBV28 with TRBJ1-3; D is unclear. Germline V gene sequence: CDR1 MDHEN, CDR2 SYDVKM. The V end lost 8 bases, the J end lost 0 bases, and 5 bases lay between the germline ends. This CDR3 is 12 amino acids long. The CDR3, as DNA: TGTGCCAGCGTGAGCTCTGGAAACACCATATATTTT. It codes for CASVSSGNTIYF.

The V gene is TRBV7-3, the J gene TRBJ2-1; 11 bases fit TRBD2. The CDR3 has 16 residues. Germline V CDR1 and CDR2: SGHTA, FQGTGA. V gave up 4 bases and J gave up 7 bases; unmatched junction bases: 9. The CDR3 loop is CASSSAPTSGINEQFF. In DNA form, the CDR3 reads TGTGCCAGCAGCTCGGCCCCGACTAGCGGGATTAATGAGCAGTTCTTC.

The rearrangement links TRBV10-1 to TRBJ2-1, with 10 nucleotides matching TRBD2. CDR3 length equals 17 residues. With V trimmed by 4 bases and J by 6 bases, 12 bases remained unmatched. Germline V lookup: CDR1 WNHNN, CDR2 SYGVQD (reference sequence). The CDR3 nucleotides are TGCGCCAGCAGTGGCGATAGCGGGAGGTACCTACTCAATGAGCAGTTCTTC. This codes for CASSGDSGRYLLNEQFF.

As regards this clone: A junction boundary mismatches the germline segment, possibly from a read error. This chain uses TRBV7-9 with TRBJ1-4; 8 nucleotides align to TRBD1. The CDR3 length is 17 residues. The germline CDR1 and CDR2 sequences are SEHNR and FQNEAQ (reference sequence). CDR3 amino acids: CASSSFDRGPTNEKLLF. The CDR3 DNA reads TGTGCCAGCAGCTCATTTGACAGGGGACCAACTAATGAAAAACTGCTTTTT.

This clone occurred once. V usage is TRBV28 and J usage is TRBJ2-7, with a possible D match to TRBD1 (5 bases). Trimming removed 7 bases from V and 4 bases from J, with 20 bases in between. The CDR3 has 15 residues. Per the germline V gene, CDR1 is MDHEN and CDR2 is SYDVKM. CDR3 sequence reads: CASTMGQGPGYEQYF. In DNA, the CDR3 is TGTGCCAGCACCATGGGGCAGGGCCCAGGATACGAGCAGTACTTC.

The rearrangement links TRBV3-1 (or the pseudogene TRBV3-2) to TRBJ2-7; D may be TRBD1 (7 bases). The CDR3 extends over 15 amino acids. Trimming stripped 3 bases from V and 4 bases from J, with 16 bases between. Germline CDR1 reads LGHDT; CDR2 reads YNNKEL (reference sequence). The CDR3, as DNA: TGTGCCAGCAGCCAGGGGGCAGGGGGGTGGTACGAGCAGTACTTC. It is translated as CASSQGAGGWYEQYF.

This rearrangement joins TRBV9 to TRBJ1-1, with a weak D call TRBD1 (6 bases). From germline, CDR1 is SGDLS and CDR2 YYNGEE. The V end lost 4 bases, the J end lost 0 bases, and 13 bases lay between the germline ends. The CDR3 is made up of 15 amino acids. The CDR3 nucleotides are TGTGCCAGCAGCCCACAGACAGGAGTGAACACTGAAGCTTTCTTT. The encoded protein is CASSPQTGVNTEAFF.

The CDR3 loop reads CASSRLPNTGELFF. The CDR3 DNA reads TGTGCCAGCAGCCGACTACCGAACACCGGGGAGCTGTTTTTT. The genes are TRBV27 and TRBJ2-2, with D perhaps TRBD2 (5 bases). Trimming shortened V by 6 bases and J by 0 bases, and 8 bases separated the two germline ends. The length of the CDR3 is 14 residues. Looked up from germline, CDR1 is MNHEY and CDR2 is SMNVEV (reference sequence).

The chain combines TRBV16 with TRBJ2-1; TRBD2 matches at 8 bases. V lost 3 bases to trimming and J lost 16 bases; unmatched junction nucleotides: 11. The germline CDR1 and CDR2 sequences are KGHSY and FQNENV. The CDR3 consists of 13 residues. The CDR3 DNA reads TGTGCCAGCAGCCAGGGTTCGGGGACTAGACAATTCTTC. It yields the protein CASSQGSGTRQFF. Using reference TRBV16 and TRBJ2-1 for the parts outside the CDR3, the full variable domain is GEEVAQTPKHLVRGEGQKAKLYCAPIKGHSYVFWYQQVLKNEFKFLISFQNENVFDETGMPKERFSAKCLPNSPCSLEIQATKLEDSAVYFCASSQGSGTRQFFGPGTRLTVL.